The sequence of this T cell receptor beta chain was determined in a study of shared clonotypes between healthy human individuals. General study points: Donor clonotype sharing was expected to depend on sequencing depth.

This CDR3 is built from 13 residues. The germline gives CDR1 SQVTM, CDR2 ANQGSEA. Trimming left V 7 bases short and J 2 bases short, with 13 bases between. This clone was seen more than once but under ten times. Its target is not known. Some clones are missing from TCRdb's copy, which holds only in-frame ones; the method was immunoSEQ multiplex PCR. The sample includes about 480,000 clones, about 80% of them seen just once. Input material: PBMCs. The source of this sequence is a middle-aged woman in good health. Some clones in this sample may be carry-over from other donors' samples. This chain joins TRBV29-1 and TRBJ2-3; the D is unclear. CDR3 nucleotides: TGCAGCGCTGTGCCTAGTGACACAGATACGCAGTATTTT. As protein: CSAVPSDTDTQYF.